A single TCR beta chain is shown here with its context. In the original processing: Using reference gene primer amplification, nucleated cell counts were estimated. Clones were sequenced by immunoSEQ multiplex PCR, and TCRdb holds only the in-frame ones, with some missing. V, J and clone size reflect that table, while D and trimming were determined from the DNA. The sample holds roughly 50,000 clones; 75% to 95% are singletons and the top ten take just under 8.5%. This CDR3 comprises 15 residues. V shed 4 bases and J 5 bases; nucleotides not matched to a gene: 10. Looked up from germline, CDR1 is GTSNPN and CDR2 is SVGIG (reference sequence). The data originate from a study of blood T cell repertoires in COVID-19. As for the study in general: Samples came from the United States, Italy and Spain, spanning acute and convalescent COVID-19. Sources were T cells, B-cell-depleted T cells, or PBMCs; the material itself was cDNA or gDNA.

The source is a woman aged 40 to 50 with active COVID-19. This rearrangement joins TRBV30 to TRBJ1-1; 10 bases line up with TRBD1. The specimen was peripheral blood. The CDR3 reads CAWTHGDRGFTEAFF. The CDR3 DNA sequence: TGTGCCTGGACCCACGGGGACAGGGGATTTACTGAAGCTTTCTTT.